The present T cell receptor beta chain was sequenced within a study of blood T cell repertoires in COVID-19. Overall study context: The study drew acute and convalescent COVID-19 samples from the United States, Italy and Spain. The cDNA or gDNA used as material had been derived from T cells, B-cell-depleted T cells, or PBMCs.

Original handling: Amplification with reference gene primers provided the estimates of nucleated cell counts. The data were produced by immunoSEQ multiplex PCR, yet TCRdb's version contains in-frame clones alone and is incomplete. Clone size and the V and J calls come from that table; the DNA yielded D and trimming. The table includes 200,000 to 250,000 clones, about 86% detected once. Per germline, CDR1 SNHLY and CDR2 FYNNEI. This CDR3 is built from 15 residues. Trimming stripped 7 bases from V and 3 bases from J, with 17 bases between. Input material: peripheral blood. The V call is TRBV2, the J call TRBJ2-3; D possibly corresponds to TRBD1 (6 bases). The TCR sequence derives from a woman between 55 and 75 years old with acute or convalescent COVID-19. CDR3 nucleotide sequence: TGTGCCAGCAAAGACAGGCTTGGTCGTACAGATACGCAGTATTTT. It translates to CASKDRLGRTDTQYF.